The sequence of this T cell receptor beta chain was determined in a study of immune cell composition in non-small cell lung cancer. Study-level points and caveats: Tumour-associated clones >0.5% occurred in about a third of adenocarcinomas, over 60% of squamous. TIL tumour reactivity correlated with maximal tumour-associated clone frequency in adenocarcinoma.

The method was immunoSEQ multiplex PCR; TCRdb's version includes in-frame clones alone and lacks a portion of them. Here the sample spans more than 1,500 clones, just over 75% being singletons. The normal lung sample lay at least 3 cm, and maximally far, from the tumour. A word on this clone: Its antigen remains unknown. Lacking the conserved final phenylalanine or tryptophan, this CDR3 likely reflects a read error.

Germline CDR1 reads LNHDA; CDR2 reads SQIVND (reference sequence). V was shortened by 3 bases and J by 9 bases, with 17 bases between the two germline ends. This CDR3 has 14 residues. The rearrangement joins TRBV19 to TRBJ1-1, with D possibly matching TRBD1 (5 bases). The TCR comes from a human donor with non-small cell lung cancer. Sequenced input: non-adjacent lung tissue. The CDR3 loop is CASSIRGLDLQAFL. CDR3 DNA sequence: TGTGCCAGTAGTATTCGGGGACTAGATCTTCAAGCTTTCCTT.